A single TCR beta chain is shown here with its context. The sample belongs to a study of T cell changes during pregnancy in multiple sclerosis. Germline V gives CDR1 LGHNA, CDR2 YNFKEQ. The CDR3 length is 14 residues. The junction had 5 bases not matched to a gene; V was cut back by 2 bases and J by 7 bases. Profiling relied on immunoSEQ multiplex PCR, and the TCRdb table lists in-frame clones only, not all of them. Among around 56,000 clones listed, over 75% were seen once. The sample was peripheral blood, taken after pregnancy. The receptor comes from a female donor with multiple sclerosis, enrolled in a pregnancy study. This chain uses TRBV4-2 with TRBJ2-4; 7 nucleotides line up with TRBD1. CDR3 amino acids: CASSQYDRANIQYF. The CDR3 nucleotides are TGTGCCAGCAGCCAATATGACAGGGCCAACATTCAGTACTTC.